One and the same sample provided the 24 T cell receptor beta chains below, sequenced in a study of blood T cell repertoires in COVID-19. Assay: immunoSEQ multiplex PCR; the TCRdb copy retains only in-frame clones and omits some. This table holds 98,000 or so clones, about four fifths found once. Sequencing was done on a sample of peripheral blood. These receptors all stem from a man aged 60-69 years with acute or convalescent COVID-19.

This clone has ten or more counts. J is TRBJ2-7 and V is TRBV2; 9 nucleotides align to TRBD2. The CDR3 has 15 amino acids. Germline V lookup: CDR1 SNHLY, CDR2 FYNNEI. The V and J ends lost 6 bases and 2 bases, in that order; junction bases with no gene match: 8. CDR3 sequence (DNA): TGTGCCAGCAGGGAGGGCCTAGCGGGAACCTACGAGCAGTACTTC. Amino acids: CASREGLAGTYEQYF.

The genes are TRBV19 and TRBJ1-5; 8 nucleotides line up with TRBD1. Trimming took 3 bases from V and 5 from J; bases not matched to a gene: 18. The CDR3 totals 19 residues. In germline, CDR1 is LNHDA, CDR2 SQIVND (reference sequence). The CDR3 coding sequence is TGTGCCAGTAGTATCCCTTCATTGACAACTACAGGGGGGGATCAGCCCCAGCATTTT. This sequence encodes CASSIPSLTTTGGDQPQHF.

V is TRBV20-1 and J is TRBJ2-5; possibly TRBD1 for D (6 bases). The V end lost 3 bases, the J end lost 4 bases, and 15 bases lay between the germline ends. Germline V gene sequence: CDR1 DFQATT, CDR2 SNEGSKA (reference sequence). This CDR3 has 14 residues. CDR3: CSASRAGDGETQYF. The CDR3 coding sequence is TGCAGTGCTAGTAGGGCAGGGGATGGAGAGACCCAGTACTTC.

CDR3 sequence (DNA): TGTGCCAGCAGCTTGATGCTAGCGGGAGAGTTGAGCACAGATACGCAGTATTTT. Protein product: CASSLMLAGELSTDTQYF. The chain carries TRBV5-8 and TRBJ2-3, with 10 nucleotides matching TRBD2. This CDR3 has 18 amino acids. V lost 1 base and J lost 0; bases outside the gene matches: 8. Germline CDR1 reads SGHTS; CDR2 reads YDEGEE.

The J gene is TRBJ2-7, the V gene TRBV27, with 8 bases matching TRBD2. Germline CDR1 is MNHEY and CDR2 is SMNVEV (reference sequence). J was trimmed by 6 bases and V by 2 bases; bases with no gene match: 9. CDR3 length: 15 amino acids. The CDR3 reads CASSLRRGVDSEQYV. In DNA, the CDR3 is TGTGCCAGCAGTTTAAGGCGGGGGGTCGATAGCGAGCAGTACGTC.

The chain is built from TRBV7-9 and TRBJ2-3, with 8 bases matching TRBD2. V lost 3 bases and J lost 2; bases outside the gene matches: 10. This CDR3 has 17 amino acids. Per the germline V gene, CDR1 is SEHNR and CDR2 is FQNEAQ (reference sequence). In DNA form, the CDR3 reads TGTGCCAGCAGCTTGAGAGCTAGCGGGCGAAACACAGATACGCAGTATTTT. Residues: CASSLRASGRNTDTQYF.

The chain has TRBV5-4 and TRBJ1-2, with a possible D match to TRBD1 (5 bases). The CDR3 runs 16 residues. Trimming removed 6 bases at V and 4 bases at J, with 22 bases between. Germline V lookup: CDR1 SGHNT, CDR2 YYREEE (reference sequence). In nucleotides, the CDR3 is TGTGCCAGCACCCATACGGGCGGGGGTGAAGGCTATGGCTACACCTTC. Its translation is CASTHTGGGEGYGYTF.

Note on this clone: Other DNA sequences in this sample translate to the same CDR3. The chain links TRBV6-5 to TRBJ1-2, with 7 bases fitting TRBD1. Germline lookup yields CDR1 MNHEY and CDR2 SVGAGI. This CDR3 region has 13 residues. V trimming: 6 bases; J trimming: 5 bases; junction bases outside the gene matches: 6. The CDR3 is CASRPGTAYGYTF. The CDR3 DNA reads as TGTGCCAGCAGGCCCGGGACAGCGTATGGCTACACCTTC.

The chain employs TRBV5-4 and TRBJ2-7; D is possibly TRBD2 (5 bases). The CDR3 is 14 residues long. Germline assignment: CDR1 SGHNT and CDR2 YYREEE (reference sequence). The V end lost 2 bases, the J end lost 0 bases, and 9 bases lay between the germline ends. CDR3 amino acids: CASSLLGSSYEQYF. CDR3 in DNA: TGTGCCAGCAGCTTACTAGGGAGCTCCTACGAGCAGTACTTC. The whole variable domain, filled in from reference TRBV5-4 and TRBJ2-7, reads ETGVTQSPTHLIKTRGQQVTLRCSSQSGHNTVSWYQQALGQGPQFIFQYYREEENGRGNFPPRFSGLQFPNYSSELNVNALELDDSALYLCASSLLGSSYEQYFGPGTRLTVT.

The chain carries TRBV5-1 and TRBJ2-7; perhaps TRBD2 as D (5 bases). The CDR3 consists of 14 residues. Trimming removed 0 bases from V and 4 bases from J, with 11 bases in between. The germline V gene encodes CDR1 SGHRS and CDR2 YFSETQ. CDR3: CASSLDHGGYEQYF. DNA for the CDR3: TGCGCCAGCAGCTTGGATCACGGCGGGTACGAGCAGTACTTC.

The rearrangement links TRBV6-1 to TRBJ2-2; no clear D gene. The CDR3 spans 12 residues. V was clipped by 2 bases and J by 8 bases, with 6 bases between them. Germline V gene lookup returns CDR1 MNHNS and CDR2 SASEGT. The DNA for the CDR3 is TGTGCCAGCAGTGAATACGCGGGGGAGCTGTTTTTT. Translating it yields CASSEYAGELFF.

The V gene is TRBV29-1, the J gene TRBJ2-5; the D gene is possibly TRBD1 (5 bases). Germline-derived CDR1 and CDR2 are SQVTM and ANQGSEA. The CDR3 consists of 12 residues. The chain's CDR3 is CSATGDQETQYF. The DNA for the CDR3 is TGCAGTGCAACAGGAGATCAAGAGACCCAGTACTTC.

The rearrangement joins TRBV19 to TRBJ2-1, with 8 nucleotides matching TRBD2. J lost 3 bases, V lost 4 bases, and 5 bases had no gene match. The germline gives CDR1 LNHDA, CDR2 SQIVND (reference sequence). The CDR3 runs to 15 residues. The CDR3 loop is CASSTQAGVYNEQFF. The CDR3 DNA reads TGTGCCAGTAGTACTCAAGCGGGGGTCTACAATGAGCAGTTCTTC.

The chain employs TRBV7-8 and TRBJ2-7; 13 bases agree with TRBD2. The CDR3 has 17 amino acids. The V gene end was trimmed by 5 bases and the J gene end by 6 bases; junction bases not matched to a gene: 13. Germline CDR1 and CDR2: SGHVS and FQNEAQ. CDR3 loop: CASSLSRGTSGIGEQYF. The CDR3 nucleotides read TGTGCCAGCAGCCTATCCAGGGGGACTAGCGGGATTGGCGAGCAGTACTTC.

The V call is TRBV4-3, the J call TRBJ1-1, with 10 bases fitting TRBD1. The germline gives CDR1 LGHNA, CDR2 YSLEER. The CDR3 length is 16 residues. Trimming cost V 2 bases and J 4 bases; bases outside gene matches: 7. The CDR3 reads CASSQRWDRGFTEAFF. The DNA of the CDR3 is TGCGCCAGCAGCCAAAGGTGGGACAGGGGATTCACTGAAGCTTTCTTT.

CDR3 region: CASSQAGLGTHIQYF. The CDR3 DNA reads as TGTGCCAGCAGCCAAGCGGGACTAGGGACACACATTCAGTACTTC. The V gene is TRBV14, the J gene TRBJ2-4; 8 bases map to TRBD2. Germline CDR1 reads SGHDN; CDR2 reads FVKESK. After removal of 1 base from V and 8 bases from J, the junction contained 7 bases not matched to a gene. CDR3 length: 15 residues.

The V and J genes are TRBV18 and TRBJ1-1; D gene unclear. The CDR3 covers 12 residues. Germline V lookup: CDR1 KGHSH, CDR2 LQKENI. V lost 6 bases and J 11 bases, leaving 16 bases between the germline ends. The CDR3 loop is CASSLEREIAFF. CDR3 nucleotide sequence: TGTGCCAGCTCCCTCGAGAGGGAAATTGCTTTCTTT.

The rearrangement uses TRBV7-9 and TRBJ1-3; D remains ambiguous. This CDR3 is 18 amino acids long. The ends were cut back, 5 bases at V and 5 bases at J, with 25 bases in the middle. Germline CDR1 is SEHNR and CDR2 is FQNEAQ (reference sequence). CDR3 region: CASSAGRRSVIGRNTIYF. The DNA of the CDR3 is TGTGCCAGCAGCGCCGGGAGGAGGTCCGTCATAGGGCGAAACACCATATATTTT.

The V call is TRBV7-6, the J call TRBJ2-7, with D perhaps TRBD2 (6 bases). CDR3 length: 16 residues. V was trimmed by 5 bases and J by 6 bases, leaving 23 bases between them. Germline CDR1 and CDR2: SGHVS and FNYEAQ. The CDR3 sequence: CASSRSSGSSPPEQYF. The CDR3 bases are TGTGCCAGCAGCCGGTCCAGCGGGTCCAGTCCCCCCGAGCAGTACTTC. Combining the CDR3 with reference TRBV7-6 and TRBJ2-7 gives the whole variable domain GAGVSQSPRYKVTKRGQDVALRCDPISGHVSLYWYRQALGQGPEFLTYFNYEAQQDKSGLPNDRFSAERPEGSISTLTIQRTEQRDSAMYRCASSRSSGSSPPEQYFGPGTRLTVT.

This chain uses TRBV11-3 with TRBJ2-1, with TRBD2 identical over 8 bases. J gave up 14 bases and V 4 bases, and 10 bases lay outside the gene matches. CDR3 length: 13 residues. Germline V gene data show CDR1 as SGHNT and CDR2 as YENEEA. This CDR3 is CASSSSRGGVKFF. CDR3 nucleotide sequence: TGTGCCAGCAGCTCCTCTCGGGGGGGTGTCAAGTTCTTC.

The chain links TRBV11-2 to TRBJ1-2; D gene uncertain. Per the germline V gene, CDR1 is SGHAT and CDR2 is FQNNGV. CDR3 size: 14 residues. With 1 base removed from V and 3 bases from J, the gap between germline ends came to 9 bases. The CDR3: CASSLVRGDYGYTF. The CDR3 DNA reads as TGTGCCAGCAGCTTAGTTCGGGGTGACTATGGCTACACCTTC.

The chain recombines TRBV7-9 with TRBJ2-1, with 11 bases lining up with TRBD2. The CDR3 contains 15 residues. The J segment lost 7 bases and the V segment lost 5 bases, leaving 7 bases of the junction unmatched. Germline loops: CDR1 SEHNR, CDR2 FQNEAQ (reference sequence). The CDR3 here is CASSPTSGGGNEQFF. The DNA of the CDR3 is TGTGCCAGCAGCCCTACTAGCGGGGGAGGAAATGAGCAGTTCTTC.

The chain couples TRBV25-1 to TRBJ2-1; TRBD2 aligns across 9 bases. With V trimmed by 3 bases and J by 6 bases, 9 bases remained unmatched. CDR3 length: 16 amino acids. Germline V CDR1 and CDR2: MGHDK, SYGVNS. The chain's CDR3 is CASSDLTAGGLNEQFF. The CDR3 coding sequence is TGTGCCAGCAGTGATTTAACCGCGGGAGGGCTCAATGAGCAGTTCTTC.

This clone was detected a few times. V and J are TRBV21-1 and TRBJ2-7; the tabulated D call, TRBD1, remains unverified against the DNA. TRBV21-1 is listed as a pseudogene. The CDR3 has 14 amino acids. CDR3 DNA: TGTGCCAGCAGCAGCCAATGGGCAACCTACGAGCAGTACTTC. It codes for CASSSQWATYEQYF.